One TCR beta chain is described in this entry. The authors' processing: Reference gene primer amplification gave estimated nucleated cell counts. Clones were sequenced by immunoSEQ multiplex PCR, and TCRdb holds only the in-frame ones, with some missing. V, J and clone size derive from that table, while D and trimming were established from the DNA sequence. The sample includes about 210,000 clones, about four fifths of them seen just once. Trimming pared 2 bases from V and 13 bases from J, leaving 11 bases between. The CDR3 loop spans 11 amino acids. Germline values: CDR1 MNHEY, CDR2 SVGEGT. This sample stems from a study of blood T cell repertoires in COVID-19. Study context: From the United States, Italy and Spain came samples of acute and convalescent COVID-19. PBMCs, B-cell-depleted T cells, or T cells were the source of the cDNA or gDNA that made up the material.

The receptor was isolated from a woman in her 40s with active or convalescent COVID-19. The chain uses TRBV6-2 or TRBV6-3 and TRBJ2-5; D perhaps matches TRBD2 (7 bases). The material sequenced was peripheral blood. The CDR3 protein is CASSYKGGWYF. The CDR3 nucleotides read TGTGCCAGCAGTTACAAGGGGGGGTGGTACTTC.